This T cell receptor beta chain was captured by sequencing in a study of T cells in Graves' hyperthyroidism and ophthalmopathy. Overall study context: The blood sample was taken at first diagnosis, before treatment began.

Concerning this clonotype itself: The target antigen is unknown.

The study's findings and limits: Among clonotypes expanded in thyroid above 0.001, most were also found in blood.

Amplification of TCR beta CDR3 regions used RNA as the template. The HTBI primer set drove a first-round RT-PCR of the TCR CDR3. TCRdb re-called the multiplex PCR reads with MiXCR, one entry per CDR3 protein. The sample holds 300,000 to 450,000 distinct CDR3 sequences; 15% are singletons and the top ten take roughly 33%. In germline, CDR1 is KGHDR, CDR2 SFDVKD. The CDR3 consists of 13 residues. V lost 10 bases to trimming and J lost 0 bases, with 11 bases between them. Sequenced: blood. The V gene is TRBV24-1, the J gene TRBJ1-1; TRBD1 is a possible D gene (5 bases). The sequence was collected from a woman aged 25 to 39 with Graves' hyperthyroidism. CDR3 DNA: TGTGCCACGAGAAGGGGCCTGAACACTGAAGCTTTCTTT. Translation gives CATRRGLNTEAFF.